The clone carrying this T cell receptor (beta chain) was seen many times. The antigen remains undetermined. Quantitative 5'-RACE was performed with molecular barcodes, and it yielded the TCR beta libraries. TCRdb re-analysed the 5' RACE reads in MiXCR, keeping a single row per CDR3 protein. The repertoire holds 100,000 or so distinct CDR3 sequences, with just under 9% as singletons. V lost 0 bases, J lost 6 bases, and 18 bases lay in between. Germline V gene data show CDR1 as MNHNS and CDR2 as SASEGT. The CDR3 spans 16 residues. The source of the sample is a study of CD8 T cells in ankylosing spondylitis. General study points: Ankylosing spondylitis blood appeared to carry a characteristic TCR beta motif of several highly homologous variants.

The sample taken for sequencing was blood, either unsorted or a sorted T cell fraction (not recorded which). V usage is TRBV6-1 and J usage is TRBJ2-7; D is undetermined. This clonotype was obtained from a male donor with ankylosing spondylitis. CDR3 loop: CASSEATQILGSEQYF. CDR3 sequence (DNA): TGTGCCAGCAGTGAAGCGACCCAGATTTTAGGATCCGAGCAGTACTTC.